The subject of this entry is one T cell receptor (beta chain). Its antigen is undetermined. The data belong to a study of early T cells in non-severe SARS-CoV-2 infection. In the study overall: Bulk RNA taken from unsorted whole blood was sequenced, leaving chains unpaired. Study-wide points: Anti-spike CD8 specificities were favored by VDJdb matching, whose results missed private and CD4 specificities.

Researchers attached unique molecular identifiers to individual cDNA molecules. MiXCR, applied by TCRdb to the 5' RACE reads, yields one record per CDR3 protein. The top ten clones hold 2.9% of a sample with 65,000 to 95,000 distinct CDR3 sequences, approximately 16% of them seen once. This CDR3 is built from 13 residues. The J segment lost 5 bases and the V segment lost 3 bases, leaving 5 bases of the junction unmatched. CDR1 and CDR2 (germline): SGDLS, YYNGEE. The V call is TRBV9, the J call TRBJ2-7; 7 nucleotides line up with TRBD1. The sequenced sample consisted of whole blood. The TCR originated in an adult who was a healthcare worker with PCR-confirmed SARS-CoV-2 infection or an uninfected control (not recorded which). CDR3 sequence (DNA): TGTGCCAGCAGCGATAACAGGGGTAACGAGCAGTACTTC. Translation: CASSDNRGNEQYF.